One sample yielded the 29 T cell receptor beta chains listed below, sequenced in a study of T cells in placental villitis. Sequencing used immunoSEQ v4. Data came from immunoSEQ multiplex PCR; TCRdb stores just in-frame clones and leaves some out. The data show a few thousand clones, about four fifths seen once. General study results and limits: Median clonality was approximately 0.061 in villitis of unknown etiology placentae versus about 0.006 in controls.

The antigens these receptors bind are not known. Sequencing was done on a sample of placental tissue containing maternal and fetal cells. All receptors derive from a human patient with villitis of unknown etiology; the placental T cells may come from both mother and fetus.

This chain joins TRBV10-2 and TRBJ2-1; D is possibly TRBD1 (6 bases). The CDR3 is 13 amino acids. Germline V gene data show CDR1 as WSHSY and CDR2 as SAAADI. Trimming cost V 3 bases and J 11 bases, with 14 bases left between them. The CDR3 loop is CASSEAAGTQQFF. The CDR3, as DNA: TGCGCCAGCAGTGAAGCGGCCGGGACACAGCAGTTCTTC.

The chain carries TRBV27 and TRBJ1-1, with D maybe TRBD1 (6 bases). Germline assignment: CDR1 MNHEY and CDR2 SMNVEV (reference sequence). The CDR3 is 13 residues long. The V and J ends lost 5 bases and 8 bases respectively, with 15 bases between them. DNA of the CDR3: TGTGCCAGCAGTACCCCCCCGGGGGGCGAAGCTTTCTTT. Translating it yields CASSTPPGGEAFF.

The CDR3 is CASSPTPETQYF. The CDR3, as DNA: TGTGCCAGCTCACCCACACCGGAGACCCAGTACTTC. The chain combines TRBV18 with TRBJ2-5; D unresolved. The germline gives CDR1 KGHSH, CDR2 LQKENI. This CDR3 region has 12 residues. V was pared by 3 bases and J by 5 bases, with 7 bases between.

The rearrangement joins TRBV20-1 to TRBJ2-5, with D possibly matching TRBD2 (5 bases). From germline, CDR1 is DFQATT and CDR2 SNEGSKA (reference sequence). Between the trimmed V and J ends, which lost 3 bases and 5 bases, there was a span of 7 bases. There are 11 residues in the CDR3. The CDR3 DNA sequence: TGCAGTGCTAGCGGGGAGGAGACCCAGTACTTC. The encoded protein is CSASGEETQYF.

The rearrangement links TRBV5-1 to TRBJ2-1; D assignment may be TRBD1 or TRBD2 (5 bases each). Germline V CDR1 and CDR2: SGHRS, YFSETQ. V was pared by 0 bases and J by 2 bases, with 12 bases between. CDR3 size: 16 residues. The DNA for the CDR3 is TGCGCCAGCAGCTTGGATGAGGGGTTGCCCTACAATGAGCAGTTCTTC. Its protein is CASSLDEGLPYNEQFF.

V usage is TRBV27 and J usage is TRBJ1-2, with D perhaps TRBD1 (5 bases). The CDR3 spans 15 residues. The V gene lost 4 bases and the J gene lost 5 bases, with 17 bases spanning the gap. CDR1 and CDR2 (germline): MNHEY, SMNVEV (reference sequence). Here the CDR3 DNA reads TGTGCCAGCAGTTGGACCGGGACGGAGAGATATGGCTACACCTTC. Its translation: CASSWTGTERYGYTF.

The gene calls are TRBV2 and TRBJ1-1, with 8 bases lining up with TRBD1. Looked up from germline, CDR1 is SNHLY and CDR2 is FYNNEI. J was trimmed by 0 bases and V by 3 bases; bases with no gene match: 3. The CDR3 spans 15 residues. CDR3 protein: CASSETGVMNTEAFF. The DNA for the CDR3 is TGTGCCAGCAGTGAGACAGGGGTAATGAACACTGAAGCTTTCTTT.

The J gene is TRBJ2-7, the V gene TRBV5-6; 8 nucleotides match TRBD1. The V gene end was trimmed by 3 bases and the J gene end by 3 bases; junction bases not matched to a gene: 5. Germline V gene lookup returns CDR1 SGHDT and CDR2 YYEEEE. The CDR3 sequence is 14 residues long. This CDR3 reads CASSSGQGGYEQYF. The CDR3 region has the DNA TGTGCCAGCAGCTCTGGACAGGGTGGCTACGAGCAGTACTTC.

The rearrangement uses TRBV2 and TRBJ1-6, with TRBD1 matching 9 bases. The germline gives CDR1 SNHLY, CDR2 FYNNEI. Trimming took 6 bases from V and 9 from J; bases not matched to a gene: 12. This CDR3 contains 16 residues. CDR3 DNA sequence: TGTGCCAGCAGACCCAACAGGGGGCTGGCAAGTTCACCCCTCCACTTT. Amino acids: CASRPNRGLASSPLHF.

In this sample, this clone turned up once. J is TRBJ2-7 and V is TRBV12-5; maybe TRBD2 (5 bases). This CDR3 comprises 15 residues. Between the trimmed V and J ends, which lost 8 bases and 0 bases, there was a span of 17 bases. CDR1 LGHNT and CDR2 FRNRAP come from the germline V gene. CDR3 coding DNA: TGTGCTAGTAGAGAGTGGAAACGGGACTCCTACGAGCAGTACTTC. It specifies CASREWKRDSYEQYF. Drawing the rest from reference TRBV12-5 and TRBJ2-7, the complete variable domain is DARVTQTPRHKVTEMGQEVTMRCQPILGHNTVFWYRQTMMQGLELLAYFRNRAPLDDSGMPKDRFSAEMPDATLATLKIQPSEPRDSAVYFCASREWKRDSYEQYFGPGTRLTVT.

The CDR3: CASSSSSLANEQFF. The DNA for the CDR3 is TGTGCCAGCAGTTCATCTAGCCTTGCCAATGAGCAGTTCTTC. The chain uses TRBV27 and TRBJ2-1; maybe TRBD2 (5 bases). The CDR3 spans 14 residues. CDR1 and CDR2 (germline): MNHEY, SMNVEV (reference sequence). Trimming removed 4 bases from V and 6 bases from J, with 13 bases in between.

As for this clone: This sample includes further DNA sequences coding for the same CDR3. This chain uses TRBV2 with TRBJ2-1; D is undetermined. The V gene's germline CDR1 is SNHLY and CDR2 FYNNEI. Trimming removed 3 bases at V and 10 bases at J, with 7 bases between. The CDR3 runs 11 residues. The CDR3 sequence: CASSEWREQFF. In DNA, the CDR3 is TGTGCCAGCAGTGAGTGGCGGGAGCAGTTCTTC.

CDR3 nucleotide sequence: TGTGCCAGCAGCAGCCCGGGGACGCCCCAGCATTTT. Translation: CASSSPGTPQHF. The chain links TRBV3-1 (or the pseudogene TRBV3-2) to TRBJ1-5, with D possibly TRBD1 on 5 matching bases. V shed 5 bases and J shed 9 bases, with 11 bases lying between them. Germline V gives CDR1 LGHDT, CDR2 YNNKEL (reference sequence). The CDR3 has 12 amino acids.

CDR3 DNA sequence: TGTGCCATCAGTGGGCTAGCGGGAGGGCCAGATACGCAGTATTTT. Translated, it gives CAISGLAGGPDTQYF. V usage is TRBV10-3 and J usage is TRBJ2-3, with 12 bases aligning to TRBD2. V was pared by 4 bases and J by 4 bases, with 3 bases of the junction left unmatched. This CDR3 spans 15 amino acids. The germline CDR1 and CDR2 sequences are ENHRY and SYGVKD.

The chain uses TRBV7-9 and TRBJ1-2, with 11 bases identical to TRBD1. The germline CDR1 and CDR2 sequences are SEHNR and FQNEAQ (reference sequence). The trim removed 1 base at V and 2 bases at J, leaving 6 bases unmatched. This CDR3 has 17 amino acids. The CDR3 nucleotides read TGTGCCAGCAGCTTAGACTCCCGGACAGGGGGCAACTATGGCTACACCTTC. This translates into CASSLDSRTGGNYGYTF.

This clone was seen only a few times. V usage is TRBV27 and J usage is TRBJ1-2; tentatively, D is TRBD1 (6 bases). The V end lost 8 bases, the J end lost 1 base, and 8 bases lay between the germline ends. This CDR3 is 12 amino acids long. Germline-derived CDR1 and CDR2 are MNHEY and SMNVEV (reference sequence). The CDR3 nucleotides are TGTGCCAGCGGGGACAATAACTATGGCTACACCTTC. Translated: CASGDNNYGYTF.

The genes are TRBV6-5 and TRBJ2-7; 13 bases map to TRBD2. Germline V gives CDR1 MNHEY, CDR2 SVGAGI. After removal of 5 bases from V and 3 bases from J, the junction contained 4 bases not matched to a gene. The CDR3 has 15 residues. CDR3 in DNA: TGTGCCAGCAGTCGACTAGCGGGAGGACACTACGAGCAGTACTTC. Its translation is CASSRLAGGHYEQYF.

The chain recombines TRBV6-2 or TRBV6-3 with TRBJ2-1, with TRBD2 matching over 10 bases. The CDR3 consists of 15 residues. The germline CDR1 and CDR2 sequences are MNHEY and SVGEGT. The junction had 5 bases not matched to a gene; V was cut back by 6 bases and J by 3 bases. CDR3 loop: CASSPRTSGYNEQFF. DNA for the CDR3: TGTGCCAGCAGCCCGAGGACTAGCGGCTACAATGAGCAGTTCTTC.

The rearrangement links TRBV6-4 to TRBJ2-3; TRBD1 agrees at 8 bases. CDR1 and CDR2 (germline): MRHNA, SNTAGT. The CDR3 contains 15 residues. The J segment lost 2 bases and the V segment lost 3 bases, leaving 4 bases of the junction unmatched. CDR3 sequence (DNA): TGTGCCAGCAGTGATAATCAGGGGGCCACAGATACGCAGTATTTT. Amino acids: CASSDNQGATDTQYF.

A single count supports this clone. V gene TRBV7-3 combines with J gene TRBJ2-3, with 9 bases lining up with TRBD1. The CDR3 sequence is 17 residues long. The junction had 11 bases not matched to a gene; V was cut back by 4 bases and J by 3 bases. Germline V gene lookup returns CDR1 SGHTA and CDR2 FQGTGA. CDR3 sequence: CASSSSLPGQGTDTQYF. CDR3 sequence (DNA): TGTGCCAGCAGCTCCTCGTTGCCGGGACAGGGAACAGATACGCAGTATTTT.

This clone has just a few counts. Different DNA sequences within this sample yield the same CDR3. V is TRBV12-3 or TRBV12-4 and J is TRBJ2-3, with unresolved D. CDR3 length equals 11 residues. V lost 6 bases, J lost 2 bases, and 3 bases lay in between. Here the CDR3 DNA reads TGTGCCAGCAGCCCCACAGATACGCAGTATTTT. This sequence encodes CASSPTDTQYF.

The rearrangement links TRBV7-6 to TRBJ2-2; 10 nucleotides line up with TRBD1. The V and J ends lost 4 bases and 5 bases, in that order; junction bases with no gene match: 7. The CDR3 spans 16 residues. Looked up from germline, CDR1 is SGHVS and CDR2 is FNYEAQ. The CDR3 nucleotides are TGTGCCAGCAGCTCCTCGCGGACAGGGGGAACCGGGGAGCTGTTTTTT. This encodes CASSSSRTGGTGELFF.

The chain uses TRBV9 and TRBJ1-2; TRBD1 is a possible D gene (6 bases). V lost 3 bases and J 3 bases, leaving 12 bases between the germline ends. Per germline, CDR1 SGDLS and CDR2 YYNGEE. The CDR3 runs 14 residues. CDR3 residues: CASSATGWDYGYTF. The CDR3 DNA sequence: TGTGCCAGCAGCGCTACAGGGTGGGACTATGGCTACACCTTC.

The J gene is TRBJ2-7, the V gene TRBV6-5, with D tentatively TRBD2 (7 bases). The V gene lost 4 bases and the J gene lost 2 bases, with 12 bases spanning the gap. Germline lookup yields CDR1 MNHEY and CDR2 SVGAGI. CDR3 size: 14 residues. The CDR3 bases are TGTGCCAGCAGTTTGGGGGGGCGCCCCTACGAGCAGTACTTC. Translated: CASSLGGRPYEQYF.

The chain couples TRBV6-2 or TRBV6-3 to TRBJ2-2; D could derive from TRBD1 or TRBD2 (5 bases each). Trimming left V 5 bases short and J 6 bases short, with 13 bases between. There are 14 residues in the CDR3. Germline V gives CDR1 MNHEY, CDR2 SVGEGT. CDR3 sequence (DNA): TGTGCCAGCAGTCGACGGGGCCCGCCCGGGGAGCTGTTTTTT. It is translated as CASSRRGPPGELFF.

The chain joins TRBV7-9 to TRBJ2-5, with a possible D match to TRBD2 (5 bases). The V and J ends lost 4 bases and 0 bases respectively, with 18 bases between them. Germline CDR1 and CDR2: SEHNR and FQNEAQ (reference sequence). This CDR3 is built from 17 residues. DNA of the CDR3: TGTGCCAGCAGCTCAGTTATTGGACTTGCCAACCAAGAGACCCAGTACTTC. It is translated as CASSSVIGLANQETQYF.

The rearrangement uses TRBV6-4 and TRBJ2-2; unclear D gene. The germline V gene encodes CDR1 MRHNA and CDR2 SNTAGT. Trimming took off 0 bases at V and 4 bases at J, with 3 bases between the two ends. The CDR3 runs 13 residues. CDR3 region: CASSDSGTGELFF. For the CDR3, the DNA is TGTGCCAGCAGTGACTCGGGCACCGGGGAGCTGTTTTTT.

The V and J genes are TRBV10-3 and TRBJ2-5; 11 nucleotides line up with TRBD1. The CDR3 contains 16 residues. V lost 4 bases to trimming and J lost 5 bases; unmatched junction nucleotides: 9. Germline V gene lookup returns CDR1 ENHRY and CDR2 SYGVKD. This chain's CDR3 is CAISAGDRGWMETQYF. CDR3 nucleotides: TGTGCCATCAGTGCCGGGGACAGGGGGTGGATGGAGACCCAGTACTTC.

V usage is TRBV6-6 and J usage is TRBJ1-2; possibly TRBD1 for D (6 bases). The germline V and J ends were trimmed by 5 bases and 4 bases, with 11 bases remaining between them. The CDR3 is made up of 13 amino acids. The germline gives CDR1 MNHNY, CDR2 SVGAGI (reference sequence). The CDR3 nucleotides are TGTGCCAGCAGTACCCTGGACAGCTATGGCTACACCTTC. Amino acid sequence: CASSTLDSYGYTF.